This entry lists 18 T cell receptor beta chains sequenced from one sample in a study of T-cell memory formation after mild COVID-19. TCRdb re-called the 5' RACE reads through MiXCR, storing one row per CDR3 protein. The table records fewer than 250,000 distinct CDR3 sequences, approximately 10% of them present only once. The specimen sequenced was PBMCs or a T cell subset sorted from them (not recorded which). These receptors were collected from a man between 18 and 29 years old who had mild COVID-19 (a few samples of this study predate the infection). Cell type and time point are not known.

This clonotype was picked up many times. The gene calls are TRBV5-1 and TRBJ2-6; D not certain. Trimming took 5 bases from V and 0 from J, leaving 9 bases between them. Germline CDR1 reads SGHRS; CDR2 reads YFSETQ. The CDR3 contains 15 residues. CDR3 DNA: TGCGCCAGCAGTTCTCGGCCCTCTGGGGCCAACGTCCTGACTTTC. Translation: CASSSRPSGANVLTF.

This clonotype has only a few counts. This chain uses TRBV2 with TRBJ2-3; no definite D call. This CDR3 is built from 15 residues. The germline V gene encodes CDR1 SNHLY and CDR2 FYNNEI. The V gene lost 10 bases and the J gene lost 2 bases, with 19 bases spanning the gap. The DNA of the CDR3 is TGTGCCACCATGAGAGAGGCAGCTAACACAGATACGCAGTATTTT. Amino acids: CATMREAANTDTQYF.

This clonotype showed up just a few times. The V and J genes are TRBV7-2 and TRBJ2-5; D is undetermined. CDR1 and CDR2 (germline): SGHTA, FQGNSA. The CDR3 sequence is 14 residues long. Trimming shortened V by 5 bases and J by 6 bases, and 16 bases separated the two germline ends. The CDR3 protein is CASSPRRLLKTQYF. The CDR3 DNA follows: TGTGCCAGCAGCCCCCGACGACTTCTCAAGACCCAGTACTTC.

Only a few counts were recorded for this clonotype. The chain combines TRBV29-1 with TRBJ1-4, with D hard to call. Looked up from germline, CDR1 is SQVTM and CDR2 is ANQGSEA. The CDR3 covers 13 residues. The V and J ends lost 4 bases and 4 bases respectively, with 10 bases between them. DNA of the CDR3: TGCAGCGTTGGGGGAAGCAGTAATGAAAAACTGTTTTTT. This translates into CSVGGSSNEKLFF.

This clonotype has a handful of counts. The chain recombines TRBV7-2 with TRBJ2-2; D gene unclear. V was pared by 1 base and J by 5 bases, with 11 bases between. Germline V gene lookup returns CDR1 SGHTA and CDR2 FQGNSA. This CDR3 has 15 residues. This CDR3 is CASSLVVLVTGELFF. The CDR3 nucleotides read TGTGCCAGCAGCTTAGTAGTATTAGTTACCGGGGAGCTGTTTTTT.

This clonotype was seen a few times. This chain joins TRBV7-9 and TRBJ2-5, with 8 bases identical to TRBD2. V lost 5 bases, J lost 0 bases, and 8 bases stayed unmatched. The CDR3 has 16 amino acids. Germline-derived CDR1 and CDR2 are SEHNR and FQNEAQ (reference sequence). DNA for the CDR3: TGTGCCAGCAGCCGGGGGGGTTTGGGTCACCAAGAGACCCAGTACTTC. Translated: CASSRGGLGHQETQYF.

The V and J genes are TRBV7-9 and TRBJ1-3; the D is unclear. The CDR3 contains 21 residues. The germline V and J ends were trimmed by 5 bases and 0 bases, with 29 bases remaining between them. Germline V gene lookup returns CDR1 SEHNR and CDR2 FQNEAQ (reference sequence). The CDR3 reads CASSLRTLRRTGSDSGNTIYF. DNA of the CDR3: TGTGCCAGCAGCCTACGAACATTGAGAAGGACGGGATCCGACTCTGGAAACACCATATATTTT.

The chain links TRBV23-1 to TRBJ2-2, with a weak D call TRBD1 (6 bases). TRBV23-1 is identified as an open reading frame with a role that is uncertain. The CDR3 is made up of 18 amino acids. Trimming took 0 bases from V and 2 from J, leaving 16 bases between them. The DNA for the CDR3 is TGCGCCAGCAGTCAATCGGATTCCCGACAGGTCAACACCGGGGAGCTGTTTTTT. It codes for CASSQSDSRQVNTGELFF.

In its sample, this clonotype was seen a few times. The rearrangement joins TRBV20-1 to TRBJ1-1, with D tentatively TRBD1 (6 bases). V was pared by 1 base and J by 1 base, with 10 bases between. Germline CDR1 DFQATT, CDR2 SNEGSKA (reference sequence). The CDR3 is made up of 14 amino acids. The CDR3 sequence is CSARAGGPNTEAFF. DNA for the CDR3: TGCAGTGCTAGAGCGGGGGGGCCGAACACTGAAGCTTTCTTT.

The CDR3 is CSARWGGDTQYF. CDR3 nucleotides: TGCAGTGCTAGATGGGGCGGGGATACGCAGTATTTT. The chain combines TRBV20-1 with TRBJ2-3; the D gene could be TRBD1 or TRBD2 (5 bases each). Trimming took off 2 bases at V and 6 bases at J, with 9 bases between the two ends. This CDR3 comprises 12 residues. Per the germline V gene, CDR1 is DFQATT and CDR2 is SNEGSKA (reference sequence).

V usage is TRBV5-6 and J usage is TRBJ2-7; either TRBD1 or TRBD2 may supply D (5 bases each). Trimming left V 4 bases short and J 5 bases short, with 10 bases between. The CDR3 loop spans 12 amino acids. Germline values: CDR1 SGHDT, CDR2 YYEEEE. DNA of the CDR3: TGTGCCAGCAGCGGGGCGGGCCACGAGCAGTACGTC. It translates to CASSGAGHEQYV.

The gene calls are TRBV4-1 and TRBJ1-4, with TRBD1 matching over 12 bases. V lost 4 bases to trimming and J lost 7 bases; unmatched junction nucleotides: 7. The CDR3 runs 16 residues. The germline CDR1 and CDR2 sequences are MGHRA and YSYEKL. The CDR3 spells CASSRLPGQGAEKLFF. CDR3 bases: TGCGCCAGCAGCCGGCTACCGGGACAGGGGGCTGAAAAACTGTTTTTT.

This sequence joins TRBV6-2 or TRBV6-3 and TRBJ2-5; D is unresolved. The V gene lost 7 bases and the J gene lost 5 bases, with 11 bases spanning the gap. Germline V lookup: CDR1 MNHEY, CDR2 SVGEGT. This CDR3 has 12 amino acids. The CDR3 spells CASTTFSETQYF. CDR3 nucleotides: TGTGCCAGCACCACTTTCTCGGAGACCCAGTACTTC.

V gene TRBV5-1 combines with J gene TRBJ2-6; tentatively, D is TRBD1 or TRBD2 (5 bases each). The V gene's germline CDR1 is SGHRS and CDR2 YFSETQ. V was clipped by 1 base and J by 4 bases, with 9 bases between them. The CDR3 spans 15 residues. The DNA of the CDR3 is TGCGCCAGCAGCTTGATAGGGGACGGGGCCAACGTCCTGACTTTC. Its translation is CASSLIGDGANVLTF. Supplemented by reference TRBV5-1 and TRBJ2-6, the full variable domain reads KAGVTQTPRYLIKTRGQQVTLSCSPISGHRSVSWYQQTPGQGLQFLFEYFSETQRNKGNFPGRFSGRQFSNSRSEMNVSTLELGDSALYLCASSLIGDGANVLTFGAGSRLTVL.

This clonotype was detected a few times. The chain carries TRBV7-8 and TRBJ2-7; no definite D call. Germline CDR1 is SGHVS and CDR2 is FQNEAQ. This CDR3 is 12 amino acids long. Deletions cut 0 bases from V and 9 bases from J, with 9 bases between. The CDR3, as DNA: TGTGCCAGCAGCTTAGCCGGAGTAGGGCAGTACTTC. Translated, it gives CASSLAGVGQYF.

This clonotype showed up just a few times. This chain connects TRBV6-2 or TRBV6-3 to TRBJ1-5; maybe TRBD1 (5 bases). This CDR3 region has 12 residues. In germline, CDR1 is MNHEY, CDR2 SVGEGT. Trimming stripped 6 bases from V and 16 bases from J, with 19 bases between. The CDR3 DNA reads as TGTGCCAGCAGAAAACAGACCGGGACTTATCATTTT. Residues: CASRKQTGTYHF.

The sample holds a few counts of this clonotype. The chain recombines TRBV7-8 with TRBJ2-5, with D maybe TRBD2 (5 bases). The CDR3 is 13 amino acids. Germline loops: CDR1 SGHVS, CDR2 FQNEAQ. Trimming cost V 7 bases and J 5 bases, with 14 bases left between them. CDR3 region: CASIRTGRETQYF. For the CDR3, the DNA is TGTGCCAGCATCAGGACTGGGCGGGAGACCCAGTACTTC.

Only a few counts were recorded for this clonotype. The chain carries TRBV28 and TRBJ2-1; TRBD2 matches 8 bases. The V gene end was trimmed by 4 bases and the J gene end by 2 bases; junction bases not matched to a gene: 16. The CDR3 sequence is 19 residues long. Germline V gene data show CDR1 as MDHEN and CDR2 as SYDVKM. The CDR3 region is CASSSPFGGGRPPYNEQFF. CDR3 DNA sequence: TGTGCCAGCAGTTCCCCTTTCGGGGGGGGGCGACCACCCTACAATGAGCAGTTCTTC.